This T cell receptor (beta chain) is from a study of shared clonotypes between healthy human individuals. V was trimmed by 5 bases and J by 6 bases, leaving 14 bases between them. CDR1 is SEHNR and CDR2 is FQNEAQ in the germline V gene (reference sequence). The CDR3 sequence is 14 residues long. The repertoire was sequenced with immunoSEQ multiplex PCR; TCRdb's copy has only in-frame clones and lacks some. The sample carries 400,000 to 600,000 clones, roughly 83% recorded once. The V and J genes are TRBV7-9 and TRBJ1-5; D unclear. The specimen was PBMCs. This TCR came from a woman in her 40s in good health. Some clones in this sample may be carry-over from other donors' samples. The CDR3 reads CASSPTGAGQPQHF. The CDR3 DNA is TGTGCCAGCAGCCCGACGGGAGCGGGTCAGCCCCAGCATTTT.